The 8 T cell receptor beta chains below come from one sample, sequenced in a study of blood T cell repertoires in COVID-19. Only in-frame clones appear in the TCRdb table, and some are missing; sequencing was by immunoSEQ multiplex PCR. The table records roughly 360,000 clones, 75% to 90% of them present only once. The sample was PBMCs or T cells enriched from blood (not recorded which). The receptors come from a woman between 50 and 59 years old who had recovered from COVID-19.

The CDR3 DNA reads TGCGCCAGCAGCTCTGGACAGTTCGGCTATGGCTACACCTTC. Its protein is CASSSGQFGYGYTF. The chain is built from TRBV5-1 and TRBJ1-2; a possible D gene is TRBD1 (6 bases). Trimming cost V 3 bases and J 4 bases, with 13 bases left between them. This CDR3 is 14 amino acids long. Germline CDR1 SGHRS, CDR2 YFSETQ.

V usage is TRBV18 and J usage is TRBJ2-5; perhaps TRBD1 as D (5 bases). Trimming took 3 bases from V and 2 from J, leaving 10 bases between them. CDR3 size: 14 residues. CDR1 is KGHSH and CDR2 is LQKENI in the germline V gene. CDR3 sequence reads: CASSPGRKQETQYF. CDR3 coding DNA: TGTGCCAGCTCACCGGGGCGGAAGCAAGAGACCCAGTACTTC.

This rearrangement joins TRBV4-2 to TRBJ1-2, with TRBD1 as a possible D gene (6 bases). V dropped 5 bases and J dropped 2 bases, with 12 bases sitting between them. The CDR3 contains 14 residues. Looked up from germline, CDR1 is LGHNA and CDR2 is YNFKEQ. The CDR3 region is CASSNPDRNYGYTF. The CDR3 nucleotides are TGTGCCAGCAGCAACCCTGACAGGAACTATGGCTACACCTTC.

This chain's CDR3 is CASSLLAGASIHEQYF. The CDR3 bases are TGTGCCAGCAGCCTACTAGCGGGGGCCTCCATCCACGAGCAGTACTTC. The genes are TRBV27 and TRBJ2-7; 11 bases are shared with TRBD2. After removal of 6 bases from V and 5 bases from J, the junction contained 12 bases not matched to a gene. This CDR3 region has 16 residues. CDR1 and CDR2 from the germline V gene are MNHEY and SMNVEV (reference sequence).

V is TRBV5-5 and J is TRBJ1-5; 7 nucleotides match TRBD1. CDR1 and CDR2 from the germline V gene are SGHKS and YYEKEE (reference sequence). J gave up 6 bases and V 0 bases, and 9 bases lay outside the gene matches. The CDR3 has 16 amino acids. As DNA, the CDR3 is TGTGCCAGCAGCTTGGGCGGACAGGTTGCGACTCAGCCCCAGCATTTT. Amino acid sequence: CASSLGGQVATQPQHF.

V gene TRBV10-1 combines with J gene TRBJ1-6; D possibly corresponds to TRBD1 (6 bases). CDR3 length: 15 residues. The V gene lost 7 bases and the J gene lost 7 bases, with 17 bases spanning the gap. CDR1 is WNHNN and CDR2 is SYGVQD in the germline V gene (reference sequence). CDR3 bases: TGCGCCAGCACGGGGGGCATACGGTTGAATTCACCCCTCCACTTT. Its protein is CASTGGIRLNSPLHF.

The chain joins TRBV30 to TRBJ1-4; the D is unclear. Trimming shortened V by 7 bases and J by 2 bases, and 11 bases separated the two germline ends. In germline, CDR1 is GTSNPN, CDR2 SVGIG (reference sequence). This CDR3 contains 13 residues. The CDR3 DNA sequence: TGTGCCTTCGAGGGAGTTACTAATGAAAAACTGTTTTTT. Its protein product is CAFEGVTNEKLFF.

This clone was picked up a small number of times. The chain carries TRBV14 and TRBJ1-1; D is ambiguous. This CDR3 is built from 13 residues. Germline lookup yields CDR1 SGHDN and CDR2 FVKESK. V was clipped by 4 bases and J by 4 bases, with 10 bases between them. CDR3 in amino acids: CASSLERSTEAFF. As DNA, the CDR3 is TGTGCCAGCAGCCTCGAGAGGAGCACTGAAGCTTTCTTT.